What follows are 27 T cell receptor beta chains derived from one specimen sequenced in a study of monozygotic twins with inflammatory bowel disease. TCRdb derives one entry per CDR3 protein from the 5' RACE reads, leaving out DNA. The sample's table shows nearly 450,000 distinct CDR3 sequences. The sequencing input was blood. The receptor set was obtained from a human donor with ulcerative colitis or Crohn's disease, or a healthy co-twin of an affected twin (not recorded which).

This rearrangement joins TRBV6-5 to TRBJ2-1. The germline V gene has CDR1 MNHEY and CDR2 SVGAGI. The CDR3 runs to 13 residues. The CDR3 reads CASSLGIYNEQFF.

The genes are TRBV29-1 and TRBJ2-7. The length of the CDR3 is 11 residues. The germline gives CDR1 SQVTM, CDR2 ANQGSEA. This CDR3 is CSVATRYEQYF.

This rearrangement joins TRBV6-5 to TRBJ2-7; checking the TCRdb D call of TRBD1 is not possible without DNA. CDR3 length: 13 amino acids. Germline values: CDR1 MNHEY, CDR2 SVGAGI. This CDR3 reads CASSPLRGYEQYF.

V and J are TRBV29-1 and TRBJ2-7; TCRdb's D call, TRBD1, is unchecked because there is no DNA. Germline-derived CDR1 and CDR2 are SQVTM and ANQGSEA. This CDR3 is 13 amino acids long. The chain's CDR3 is CSASGHKGYEQYF.

The chain uses TRBV4-2 and TRBJ2-5; no DNA is available, so the TRBD1 call from TCRdb remains unchecked. This CDR3 has 16 residues. Germline-derived CDR1 and CDR2 are LGHNA and YNFKEQ. The CDR3 region is CASSPGTGGGEETQYF.

V is TRBV10-3 and J is TRBJ2-1; TCRdb indicates TRBD1, and absent DNA this call remains unverified. Germline assignment: CDR1 ENHRY and CDR2 SYGVKD. The CDR3 loop spans 16 amino acids. The CDR3: CATTVGGASSYNEQFF.

The CDR3 region is CASSQVYGAYEQYF. The gene calls are TRBV14 and TRBJ2-7. The CDR3 is made up of 14 amino acids. Germline V gene sequence: CDR1 SGHDN, CDR2 FVKESK.

This chain connects TRBV29-1 to TRBJ2-7; TCRdb's D call, TRBD1, is unchecked because there is no DNA. Germline CDR1 reads SQVTM; CDR2 reads ANQGSEA. This CDR3 region has 13 residues. The CDR3 sequence is CSARGSGSYEQYF.

The V call is TRBV12-3 or TRBV12-4, the J call TRBJ1-6. This CDR3 contains 14 residues. CDR3 residues: CASSSHPDGSPLHF.

V usage is TRBV28 and J usage is TRBJ2-7. Germline CDR1 is MDHEN and CDR2 is SYDVKM. The CDR3 has 14 residues. The CDR3 reads CASSFSPTTYEQYF.

V and J are TRBV7-6 and TRBJ2-1. Looked up from germline, CDR1 is SGHVS and CDR2 is FNYEAQ. The CDR3 has 14 amino acids. CDR3 amino acids: CASSLSSVNNEQFF.

The V call is TRBV2, the J call TRBJ2-7; the D gene TCRdb calls, TRBD2, cannot be checked with no DNA. The CDR3 is made up of 14 amino acids. Germline assignment: CDR1 SNHLY and CDR2 FYNNEI. The chain's CDR3 is CASRQETSDHEQYF.

J is TRBJ2-2 and V is TRBV20-1; TCRdb indicates TRBD2, and absent DNA this call remains unverified. The CDR3 spans 14 residues. Germline V gene data show CDR1 as DFQATT and CDR2 as SNEGSKA (reference sequence). The CDR3 loop is CSARPTSGGRELFF.

The CDR3 is CASSQTPGQGLYYGYTF. The chain carries TRBV3-1 and TRBJ1-2; the TRBD1 assignment by TCRdb is unverifiable without DNA. Germline lookup yields CDR1 LGHDT and CDR2 YNNKEL (reference sequence). The CDR3 is made up of 17 amino acids.

The CDR3 loop reads CASSVRGRGNTEAFF. This sequence joins TRBV7-2 and TRBJ1-1; TCRdb picks TRBD1, but there is no DNA to check that call. The CDR3 extends over 15 amino acids. The germline CDR1 and CDR2 sequences are SGHTA and FQGNSA.

The chain employs TRBV14 and TRBJ2-7; TCRdb calls TRBD1, which cannot be checked without DNA. The CDR3 contains 13 residues. Germline V CDR1 and CDR2: SGHDN, FVKESK. The CDR3 loop is CASSPGSPYEQYF.

V gene TRBV18 combines with J gene TRBJ2-7; the TRBD1 assignment by TCRdb is unverifiable without DNA. This CDR3 contains 15 residues. In germline, CDR1 is KGHSH, CDR2 LQKENI. Here the CDR3 reads CASSPRQGETYEQYF. Full variable domain (remainder filled in from reference TRBV18 and TRBJ2-7): NAGVMQNPRHLVRRRGQEARLRCSPMKGHSHVYWYRQLPEEGLKFMVYLQKENIIDESGMPKERFSAEFPKEGPSILRIQQVVRGDSAAYFCASSPRQGETYEQYFGPGTRLTVT.

The rearrangement joins TRBV11-3 to TRBJ1-6. The germline V gene encodes CDR1 SGHNT and CDR2 YENEEA. The CDR3 has 17 residues. The CDR3 spells CASSLAVLSSYNSPLHF. The entire variable domain, with the rest obtained from reference TRBV11-3 and TRBJ1-6, is as follows: EAGVVQSPRYKIIEKKQPVAFWCNPISGHNTLYWYLQNLGQGPELLIRYENEEAVDDSQLPKDRFSAERLKGVDSTLKIQPAELGDSAVYLCASSLAVLSSYNSPLHFGNGTRLTVT.

The rearrangement uses TRBV19 and TRBJ2-1; the D call from TCRdb, TRBD1, cannot be confirmed without DNA. CDR3 length equals 16 residues. The germline gives CDR1 LNHDA, CDR2 SQIVND (reference sequence). Here the CDR3 reads CASSPRSGVGTNEQFF.

The chain is built from TRBV20-1 and TRBJ2-7; lacking DNA, the TRBD2 call made by TCRdb goes unchecked. Germline lookup yields CDR1 DFQATT and CDR2 SNEGSKA (reference sequence). CDR3 length: 15 amino acids. This CDR3 is CSASSPSGRVYEQYF.

The V and J genes are TRBV5-1 and TRBJ2-1; checking the TCRdb D call of TRBD1 is not possible without DNA. CDR1 is SGHRS and CDR2 is YFSETQ in the germline V gene. The CDR3 runs to 16 residues. CDR3 amino acids: CASSLGAQTGYNEQFF.

The chain links TRBV6-1 to TRBJ1-5; the TCRdb call, TRBD1, lacks DNA for checking. The CDR3 is 14 residues long. The germline CDR1 and CDR2 sequences are MNHNS and SASEGT. CDR3 protein: CASSERGSNQPQHF.

V is TRBV10-3 and J is TRBJ2-1. The CDR3 totals 13 residues. Per germline, CDR1 ENHRY and CDR2 SYGVKD. This CDR3 reads CAITHTAYNEQFF.

V gene TRBV7-2 combines with J gene TRBJ1-1; TCRdb indicates TRBD1, and absent DNA this call remains unverified. Looked up from germline, CDR1 is SGHTA and CDR2 is FQGNSA. CDR3 length: 15 amino acids. Here the CDR3 reads CASSLDPGPPPGAFF.

The gene calls are TRBV5-1 and TRBJ1-1. Germline CDR1 and CDR2: SGHRS and YFSETQ. This CDR3 has 12 residues. CDR3 protein: CASSLGASEAFF.

The chain carries TRBV5-1 and TRBJ2-1. The germline CDR1 and CDR2 sequences are SGHRS and YFSETQ. The CDR3 has 13 amino acids. The CDR3 loop reads CASSFQGYNEQFF.

The chain combines TRBV5-1 with TRBJ1-1. Per germline, CDR1 SGHRS and CDR2 YFSETQ. There are 13 residues in the CDR3. The chain's CDR3 is CASSLEMNTEAFF. The full variable domain, in which reference TRBV5-1 and TRBJ1-1 provide the parts outside the CDR3, is KAGVTQTPRYLIKTRGQQVTLSCSPISGHRSVSWYQQTPGQGLQFLFEYFSETQRNKGNFPGRFSGRQFSNSRSEMNVSTLELGDSALYLCASSLEMNTEAFFGQGTRLTVV.